These T cell receptor beta chains were read from a single sample in a study of cytomegalovirus exposure and HLA in healthy donors. Assay used: immunoSEQ multiplex PCR; TCRdb lists only in-frame clones, some missing. The data contain around 120,000 clones, under 90% of them singletons. Sequencing was performed on PBMCs. All receptors derive from a woman in her 40s in good health and CMV-seronegative. CDR3s include the opening cysteine and the closing phenylalanine or tryptophan. Each record gives: V gene, D gene, clone size, J gene, CDR3 DNA, CDR3 protein. A D gene is named only where the DNA matches it firmly. Rows give clone size only sometimes, using once, few, many, or a class for an expanded clone.

TRBV9	NA	NA	TRBJ2-1	TGTGCCAGCAGCGTAGGGGAGCGTCCGTACAATGAGCAGTTCTTC	CASSVGERPYNEQFF
TRBV28	NA	NA	TRBJ2-3	TGTGCCAGCAGCACCGCCCACGGTAGCACAGATACGCAGTATTTT	CASSTAHGSTDTQYF
TRBV19	TRBD1	NA	TRBJ1-2	TGTGCCAGTAGTATCCAGTGGACAGGCTATGGCTACACCTTC	CASSIQWTGYGYTF
TRBV5-6	NA	few	TRBJ2-5	TGTGCCAGCAGCTTACGGGGAGAAGAGACCCAGTACTTC	CASSLRGEETQYF
TRBV5-4	NA	NA	TRBJ2-3	TGTGCCAGCAGCCGTAGCACAGATACGCAGTATTTT	CASSRSTDTQYF
TRBV6-1	NA	few	TRBJ1-4	TGTGCCAGCAGTGAATCGTTTGAAAAACTGTTTTTT	CASSESFEKLFF
TRBV5-1	NA	NA	TRBJ2-2	TGCGCCAGCAGCTCAAGGAGCGGCACCGGGGAGCTGTTTTTT	CASSSRSGTGELFF
TRBV6-9	TRBD1	NA	TRBJ1-4	TGTGCCTGCTCCGGTGGACAGGAGCCAACTAATGAAAAACTGTTTTTT	CACSGGQEPTNEKLFF
TRBV11-2	NA	NA	TRBJ2-1	TGTGCCAGCAGCGCCCCAGGGCAGTACAATGAGCAGTTCTTC	CASSAPGQYNEQFF
TRBV27	TRBD1	NA	TRBJ2-7	TGTGCCAGCAGCCCTTGGGGACAGGGCGCGCGGAACCACGAGCAGTACTTC	CASSPWGQGARNHEQYF
TRBV6-5	TRBD1	NA	TRBJ1-1	TGTGCCAGCAGTAAACCCCGGGACAGGCACACTGAAGCTTTCTTT	CASSKPRDRHTEAFF
TRBV6-1	NA	NA	TRBJ1-4	TGTGCCAGCAGCATGACAGAAGATAGCGAAAAACTGTTTTTT	CASSMTEDSEKLFF
TRBV28	NA	once	TRBJ1-4	TGTGCCAGCAGCCGCGTCGGGGCTAATGAAAAACTGTTTTTT	CASSRVGANEKLFF
TRBV7-6	NA	once	TRBJ2-2	TGTGCCAGCAGCTTAGCGCGACAGGGGGAGCTGTTTTTT	CASSLARQGELFF
TRBV4-2	NA	NA	TRBJ2-5	TGTGCCAGCAGCCAAGAAATGGCACCAGAGACCCAGTACTTC	CASSQEMAPETQYF
TRBV6-1	TRBD1	NA	TRBJ2-1	TGTGCCAGCAGACTCGGACAGGGCTCCTACAATGAGCAGTTCTTC	CASRLGQGSYNEQFF
TRBV6-5	NA	NA	TRBJ2-1	TGTGCCAGCAGTTACTCCGGGGGGACAAACAATGAGCAGTTCTTC	CASSYSGGTNNEQFF
TRBV18	TRBD1	NA	TRBJ1-2	TGTGCCAGCTCACAGGGGGCTGGGTATGGCTACACCTTC	CASSQGAGYGYTF
TRBV28	TRBD1	NA	TRBJ2-7	TGTGCCAGCAGCCGACAGGGGACCTACGAGCAGTACTTC	CASSRQGTYEQYF
TRBV5-1	TRBD1	NA	TRBJ1-6	TGCGCCAGCAGCCCCGGGACAGGGGATAATAATTCACCCCTCCACTTT	CASSPGTGDNNSPLHF
TRBV5-1	TRBD2	NA	TRBJ2-3	TGCGCCAGCAGCTTGGACCAGCGGGGGGGCCCCGATACGCAGTATTTT	CASSLDQRGGPDTQYF
TRBV7-9	NA	NA	TRBJ1-3	TGTGCCAGCAGCGTCGCTCAGGGAAACACCATATATTTT	CASSVAQGNTIYF
TRBV12-5	NA	NA	TRBJ2-3	TGTGCTAGTGCCTCTTTGACAGATACGCAGTATTTT	CASASLTDTQYF
TRBV9	TRBD1	NA	TRBJ1-2	TGTGCCAGCAGCAGGGACAGCTCTAACTATGGCTACACCTTC	CASSRDSSNYGYTF
TRBV10-3	TRBD1	NA	TRBJ1-5	TGTGCCACCCGGACAGGGGGCAATCAGCCCCAGCATTTT	CATRTGGNQPQHF
TRBV5-1	TRBD1	NA	TRBJ2-3	TGCGCCAGCAGCACCCGGACAGGGGGCTTGGATACGCAGTATTTT	CASSTRTGGLDTQYF